This TCR beta chain was documented in a study of T cells in Graves' hyperthyroidism and ophthalmopathy. General study results and limits: Also found in blood were most expanded thyroid clonotypes above 0.001.

From RNA transcripts, TCR beta CDR3 regions were amplified. The study used the HTBI primer set for a first-round RT-PCR of the TCR CDR3. Each CDR3 protein gets one entry after TCRdb re-called the multiplex PCR reads with MiXCR. The sample has 350,000 to 450,000 distinct CDR3 sequences; about a sixth are singletons. This clonotype was seen many times. Its antigen is still unknown. From germline, CDR1 is ENHRY and CDR2 SYGVKD. With 4 bases removed from V and 1 base from J, the gap between germline ends came to 10 bases. The CDR3 runs to 14 residues. Thyroid ultrasound and orbital computed tomography, with clinical symptoms and serum thyroxine and TRAb, informed diagnoses. The blood was taken when hyperthyroidism was first diagnosed, before any ophthalmopathy symptoms showed up.

The specimen sequenced was blood. The TCR was taken from a woman aged 30 to 39 with Graves' hyperthyroidism that later progressed to Graves' ophthalmopathy. This rearrangement joins TRBV10-3 to TRBJ1-1; D not resolved. The CDR3 region has the DNA TGTGCCATCAGTGTGAGGGCTGAGAACACTGAAGCTTTCTTT. Amino acids: CAISVRAENTEAFF.